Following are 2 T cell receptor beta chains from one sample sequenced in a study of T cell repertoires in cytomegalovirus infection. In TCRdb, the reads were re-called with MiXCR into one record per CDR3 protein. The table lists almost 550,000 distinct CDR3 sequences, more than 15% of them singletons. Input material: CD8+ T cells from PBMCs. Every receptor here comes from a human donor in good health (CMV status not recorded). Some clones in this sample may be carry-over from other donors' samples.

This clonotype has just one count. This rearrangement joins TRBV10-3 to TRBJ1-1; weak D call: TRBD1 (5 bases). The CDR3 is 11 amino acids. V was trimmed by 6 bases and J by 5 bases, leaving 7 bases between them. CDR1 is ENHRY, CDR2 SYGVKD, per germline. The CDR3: CAIRQGTEAFF. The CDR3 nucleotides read TGTGCCATCAGGCAGGGTACTGAAGCTTTCTTT.

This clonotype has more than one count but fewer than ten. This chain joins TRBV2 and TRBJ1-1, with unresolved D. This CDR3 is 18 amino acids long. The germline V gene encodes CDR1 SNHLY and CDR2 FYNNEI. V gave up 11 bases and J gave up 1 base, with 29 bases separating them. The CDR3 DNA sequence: TGTGCCGGAGAGGAGGATTTAAGGACGGTGAACGGGAACACTGAAGCTTTCTTT. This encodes CAGEEDLRTVNGNTEAFF.